Sequencing of this T cell receptor (beta chain) was carried out in a study of early T cells in non-severe SARS-CoV-2 infection. Overall study context: Chains from this unsorted whole-blood bulk RNA could not be paired.

MiXCR, applied by TCRdb to the 5' RACE reads, yields one record per CDR3 protein. The table includes 80,000 to 95,000 distinct CDR3 sequences, about 15% detected once. The CDR3 extends over 13 amino acids. V lost 3 bases and J 4 bases, leaving 9 bases between the germline ends. CDR1 and CDR2 (germline): KGHSH, LQKENI. The sample taken for sequencing was whole blood. The V gene is TRBV18, the J gene TRBJ1-2, with D perhaps TRBD1 (5 bases). The sequence derives from an adult who was a healthcare worker with PCR-confirmed SARS-CoV-2 infection or an uninfected control (not recorded which). The CDR3 DNA sequence: TGTGCCAGCTCACCGGGGCAGATCTATGGCTACACCTTC. Its protein is CASSPGQIYGYTF. Full variable domain (remainder filled in from reference TRBV18 and TRBJ1-2): NAGVMQNPRHLVRRRGQEARLRCSPMKGHSHVYWYRQLPEEGLKFMVYLQKENIIDESGMPKERFSAEFPKEGPSILRIQQVVRGDSAAYFCASSPGQIYGYTFGSGTRLTVV.